The 12 T cell receptor beta chains in this list originate from one sample, sequenced in a study of a mutant IDH1 vaccine in newly diagnosed glioma. Time point here: week 35, safety follow-up. What each vaccine dose contained was 300 ug of mutant IDH1 20-mer peptide, accompanied by topical imiquimod. No cognate antigen is known for these TCRs. The repertoire was sequenced with immunoSEQ multiplex PCR; TCRdb's copy has only in-frame clones and lacks some. The sample carries approximately 50,000 clones, 76% recorded once. The specimen comprised PBMCs, sampled from a glioma patient whose treatment included an IDH1 peptide vaccine. All receptors derive from a man aged 35-49 years with glioma.

This clone came up a few times. The CDR3 is CASSVGLSGSGANVLTF. The DNA for the CDR3 is TGTGCCAGCAGCGTAGGTCTCTCGGGCTCTGGGGCCAACGTCCTGACTTTC. The chain is built from TRBV9 and TRBJ2-6; D unresolved. The V gene lost 0 bases and the J gene lost 0 bases, with 10 bases spanning the gap. From germline, CDR1 is SGDLS and CDR2 YYNGEE. The CDR3 loop spans 17 amino acids.

This clone is a singleton in its sample. The chain is built from TRBV12-5 and TRBJ2-5; D is possibly TRBD1 (6 bases). V gave up 5 bases and J gave up 5 bases, with 12 bases separating them. The CDR3 totals 13 residues. In germline, CDR1 is LGHNT, CDR2 FRNRAP. In DNA, the CDR3 is TGTGCTAGTGGTGGACAGCTTGAGGAGACCCAGTACTTC. Its translation is CASGGQLEETQYF.

V is TRBV7-7 and J is TRBJ2-5; D is unresolved. Trimming shortened V by 0 bases and J by 4 bases, and 12 bases separated the two germline ends. From germline, CDR1 is SSHAT and CDR2 FNYEAQ (reference sequence). The CDR3 contains 15 residues. The CDR3 protein is CASSLAPLSGETQYF. The CDR3 DNA reads as TGTGCCAGCAGCTTAGCTCCCCTTTCAGGAGAGACCCAGTACTTC.

This sequence joins TRBV7-8 and TRBJ2-1; D gene uncertain. The germline CDR1 and CDR2 sequences are SGHVS and FQNEAQ. There are 18 residues in the CDR3. Deletions cut 0 bases from V and 0 bases from J, with 15 bases between. CDR3 nucleotides: TGTGCCAGCAGCTTAGCGAGCTCGTATTTAAGCTCCTACAATGAGCAGTTCTTC. Protein: CASSLASSYLSSYNEQFF.

The V gene is TRBV18, the J gene TRBJ1-1; D may be TRBD1 (6 bases). The germline gives CDR1 KGHSH, CDR2 LQKENI. This CDR3 spans 13 amino acids. Trimming pared 5 bases from V and 7 bases from J, leaving 14 bases between. CDR3 DNA sequence: TGTGCCAGCTCAATACAGGGAAGTGTTGAAGCTTTCTTT. The encoded protein is CASSIQGSVEAFF.

The V gene is TRBV5-8, the J gene TRBJ1-3; no firm D call. Germline-derived CDR1 and CDR2 are SGHTS and YDEGEE. Trimming cost V 1 base and J 1 base, with 12 bases left between them. The CDR3 covers 16 residues. The CDR3 loop is CASSLREPVSGNTIYF. The CDR3, as DNA: TGTGCCAGCAGCTTGCGGGAGCCGGTGTCTGGAAACACCATATATTTT.

This chain links TRBV10-1 with TRBJ1-6; possible D gene TRBD1, 5 bases. V gave up 0 bases and J gave up 6 bases, with 9 bases separating them. In germline, CDR1 is WNHNN, CDR2 SYGVQD (reference sequence). The CDR3 spans 15 residues. Here the CDR3 DNA reads TGCGCCAGCAGTGAGTCAAGACAGCCTAATTCACCCCTCCACTTT. Translation: CASSESRQPNSPLHF.

The V call is TRBV27, the J call TRBJ2-7, with 10 bases aligning to TRBD2. The CDR3 spans 14 residues. Per the germline V gene, CDR1 is MNHEY and CDR2 is SMNVEV (reference sequence). V shed 6 bases, J shed 1 base, and the junction held 3 bases outside the gene matches. The CDR3 loop reads CASRFSGGSYEQYF. In nucleotides, the CDR3 is TGTGCCAGCAGATTTAGCGGGGGGTCCTACGAGCAGTACTTC.

The sample holds one count of this clone. The chain employs TRBV28 and TRBJ2-5; possibly TRBD1 for D (5 bases). This CDR3 contains 13 residues. Looked up from germline, CDR1 is MDHEN and CDR2 is SYDVKM. V was clipped by 3 bases and J by 2 bases, with 7 bases between them. This CDR3 is CASSLTEQETQYF. The CDR3 DNA reads as TGTGCCAGCAGTTTGACAGAGCAAGAGACCCAGTACTTC.

The gene calls are TRBV7-9 and TRBJ1-2, with D uncertain. The CDR3 is made up of 15 amino acids. The germline V gene encodes CDR1 SEHNR and CDR2 FQNEAQ (reference sequence). Trimming shortened V by 5 bases and J by 3 bases, and 16 bases separated the two germline ends. The CDR3 coding sequence is TGTGCCAGCAGCCCAGTCAGGACTGACTACTATGGCTACACCTTC. As protein: CASSPVRTDYYGYTF.

The chain recombines TRBV4-1 with TRBJ1-2; no definite D call. This CDR3 contains 15 residues. V lost 0 bases, J lost 1 base, and 9 bases lay in between. CDR1 is MGHRA, CDR2 YSYEKL, per germline. CDR3 in DNA: TGCGCCAGCAGCCAAGATCAAGGGATTAACTATGGCTACACCTTC. It encodes CASSQDQGINYGYTF.

The chain uses TRBV19 and TRBJ2-1, with 11 bases identical to TRBD1. The CDR3 runs 15 residues. CDR1 and CDR2 (germline): LNHDA, SQIVND (reference sequence). J lost 4 bases, V lost 8 bases, and 7 bases had no gene match. The DNA for the CDR3 is TGTGCCAGTGGACAGGGGGCCTTACATTACAATGAGCAGTTCTTC. Encoded protein: CASGQGALHYNEQFF.